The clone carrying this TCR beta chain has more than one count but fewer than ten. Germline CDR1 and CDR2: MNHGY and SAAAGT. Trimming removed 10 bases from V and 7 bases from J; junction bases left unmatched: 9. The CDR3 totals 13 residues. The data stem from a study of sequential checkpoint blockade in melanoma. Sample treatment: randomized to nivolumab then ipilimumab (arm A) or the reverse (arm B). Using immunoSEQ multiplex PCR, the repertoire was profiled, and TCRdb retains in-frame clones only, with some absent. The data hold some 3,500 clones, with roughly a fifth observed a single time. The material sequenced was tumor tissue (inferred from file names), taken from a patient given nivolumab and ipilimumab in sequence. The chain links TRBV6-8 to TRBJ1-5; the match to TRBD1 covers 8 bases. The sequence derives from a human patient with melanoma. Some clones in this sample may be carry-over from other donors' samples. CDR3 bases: TGTGCCATCAGAGGGACAGGAAAACAGCCCCAGCATTTT. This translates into CAIRGTGKQPQHF.